Listed here are 21 T cell receptor beta chains from one sample, sequenced in a study of T-cell memory formation after mild COVID-19. TCRdb re-called the 5' RACE reads through MiXCR, storing one row per CDR3 protein. The sample has around 320,000 distinct CDR3 sequences; 25% to 30% are singletons. Material for sequencing was PBMCs or a T cell subset sorted from them (not recorded which). The receptors here all came from an adult woman who had mild COVID-19 (a few samples of this study predate the infection). Cell type and time point are not known.

The chain has TRBV29-1 and TRBJ2-1; D not certain. The V gene's germline CDR1 is SQVTM and CDR2 ANQGSEA. CDR3 length: 12 residues. In DNA, the CDR3 is TGCAGTAGTTCCGCCTCCTACAATGAGCAGTTCTTC. Residues: CSSSASYNEQFF.

This clonotype was counted only a few times. The chain employs TRBV7-9 and TRBJ1-2, with D hard to call. Germline V lookup: CDR1 SEHNR, CDR2 FQNEAQ (reference sequence). This CDR3 spans 14 amino acids. V lost 5 bases to trimming and J lost 7 bases, with 17 bases between them. CDR3 in amino acids: CASSPPGSRGGYTF. DNA for the CDR3: TGTGCCAGCAGCCCACCTGGGTCCCGGGGTGGCTACACCTTC.

This clonotype was recorded a few times. V and J are TRBV12-3 or TRBV12-4 and TRBJ1-1; D possibly corresponds to TRBD1 (5 bases). V shed 6 bases and J shed 5 bases, with 13 bases lying between them. The CDR3 runs 13 residues. CDR3 sequence (DNA): TGTGCCAGCAGGGAAAAAGGGGTAACTGAAGCTTTCTTT. Its protein product is CASREKGVTEAFF.

CDR3 coding DNA: TGTGCCAGTAGTATAATAACAGGGAGGAGTGAAGCTTTCTTT. Protein sequence: CASSIITGRSEAFF. The chain is built from TRBV19 and TRBJ1-1, with TRBD1 as a possible D gene (6 bases). CDR3 length: 14 amino acids. V was trimmed by 2 bases and J by 7 bases, leaving 14 bases between them. Germline CDR1 and CDR2: LNHDA and SQIVND (reference sequence).

The genes are TRBV7-3 and TRBJ2-3; 7 bases align to TRBD1. Trimming cost V 4 bases and J 1 base; bases outside gene matches: 5. In germline, CDR1 is SGHTA, CDR2 FQGTGA. CDR3 length equals 15 residues. Here the CDR3 DNA reads TGTGCCAGCAGCTCACAGGGGCACGGCACAGATACGCAGTATTTT. Protein sequence: CASSSQGHGTDTQYF.

This clonotype was seen more than once but under ten times. At one boundary the junction diverges from the germline segment, which might be a read error. The rearrangement links TRBV11-2 to TRBJ2-3; D not resolved. The CDR3 contains 12 residues. Germline CDR1 and CDR2: SGHAT and FQNNGV. CDR3 nucleotide sequence: TGTGCCTGCAGTTCTAGCACAGATACGCAGTATTTT. This codes for CACSSSTDTQYF. Drawing the rest from reference TRBV11-2 and TRBJ2-3, the complete variable domain is EAGVAQSPRYKIIEKRQSVAFWCNPISGHATLYWYQQILGQGPKLLIQFQNNGVVDDSQLPKDRFSAERLKGVDSTLKIQPAKLEDSAVYLCACSSSTDTQYFGPGTRLTVL.

This clonotype was seen only a few times. J is TRBJ2-3 and V is TRBV5-6, with TRBD1 matching over 9 bases. The V and J ends lost 4 bases and 1 base, in that order; junction bases with no gene match: 7. Germline V CDR1 and CDR2: SGHDT, YYEEEE. This CDR3 region has 16 residues. The CDR3 bases are TGTGCCAGCAGCCTGGACAGGGGCCCGGGCACAGATACGCAGTATTTT. Translated, it gives CASSLDRGPGTDTQYF. Complete variable domain (other parts from reference TRBV5-6 and TRBJ2-3): DAGVTQSPTHLIKTRGQQVTLRCSPKSGHDTVSWYQQALGQGPQFIFQYYEEEERQRGNFPDRFSGHQFPNYSSELNVNALLLGDSALYLCASSLDRGPGTDTQYFGPGTRLTVL.

The CDR3 region is CASSLYRGYNSPLHF. DNA of the CDR3: TGTGCCAGCAGCCTCTACAGGGGTTATAATTCACCCCTCCACTTT. V gene TRBV7-3 combines with J gene TRBJ1-6; 7 bases are a match to TRBD1. Per the germline V gene, CDR1 is SGHTA and CDR2 is FQGTGA. The CDR3 has 15 residues. V dropped 5 bases and J dropped 4; count of bases not matched to a gene: 5.

The chain has TRBV7-9 and TRBJ2-7; no clear D gene. The V end was cut by 5 bases, the J end by 2 bases, with 7 bases between. The germline gives CDR1 SEHNR, CDR2 FQNEAQ (reference sequence). This CDR3 is 12 amino acids long. CDR3 in amino acids: CASSHTTYEQYF. For the CDR3, the DNA is TGTGCCAGCAGCCACACTACCTACGAGCAGTACTTC.

This chain links TRBV4-2 with TRBJ2-1; 8 nucleotides line up with TRBD2. Unmatched junction bases numbered 4, after V lost 1 base and J lost 2 bases. CDR1 and CDR2 (germline): LGHNA, YNFKEQ. The CDR3 totals 16 residues. The CDR3 nucleotides read TGTGCCAGCAGCCAAGGTTATAGCGGGACCTACAATGAGCAGTTCTTC. It translates to CASSQGYSGTYNEQFF.

This clonotype occurred a few times. J is TRBJ2-3 and V is TRBV7-8, with 8 positions matching TRBD2. With 1 base clipped from V and 0 bases from J, the junction kept 6 bases outside the gene matches. CDR3 length equals 17 residues. CDR1 is SGHVS and CDR2 is FQNEAQ in the germline V gene. CDR3 nucleotide sequence: TGTGCCAGCAGCTTAGGGTTTGGCGGGGGGAGCACAGATACGCAGTATTTT. This codes for CASSLGFGGGSTDTQYF. Filled out from reference TRBV7-8 and TRBJ2-3, the complete variable domain reads GAGVSQSPRYKVAKRGQDVALRCDPISGHVSLFWYQQALGQGPEFLTYFQNEAQLDKSGLPSDRFFAERPEGSVSTLKIQRTQQEDSAVYLCASSLGFGGGSTDTQYFGPGTRLTVL.

The V and J genes are TRBV5-1 and TRBJ2-3; D is unresolved. CDR1 SGHRS and CDR2 YFSETQ come from the germline V gene. The CDR3 has 13 residues. Trimming shortened V by 0 bases and J by 2 bases, and 4 bases separated the two germline ends. The CDR3 nucleotides are TGCGCCAGCAGCTTGGGGCACACAGATACGCAGTATTTT. This sequence encodes CASSLGHTDTQYF.

This chain connects TRBV11-3 to TRBJ2-1; 9 bases agree with TRBD2. The CDR3 consists of 16 residues. The germline V gene has CDR1 SGHNT and CDR2 YENEEA. J lost 2 bases, V lost 6 bases, and 8 bases had no gene match. The CDR3 protein is CASSFLSGSPYNEQFF. For the CDR3, the DNA is TGTGCCAGCAGTTTCCTTAGCGGGAGTCCCTACAATGAGCAGTTCTTC.

This clonotype appeared a few times. The chain combines TRBV24-1 with TRBJ2-3; TRBD2 aligns across 8 bases. From germline, CDR1 is KGHDR and CDR2 SFDVKD. The ends lost 5 bases at V and 5 bases at J; junction bases unmatched: 5. The CDR3 totals 14 residues. Here the CDR3 DNA reads TGTGCCACCAGTGTTGGCGGGAGGTTAGATACGCAGTATTTT. This translates into CATSVGGRLDTQYF.

The genes are TRBV9 and TRBJ2-2, with D maybe TRBD1 (5 bases). CDR1 is SGDLS, CDR2 YYNGEE, per germline. The CDR3 loop spans 16 amino acids. Trimming removed 0 bases at V and 3 bases at J, with 12 bases between. The CDR3 region has the DNA TGTGCCAGCAGCGTAGCACAGGCGTTGGACACCGGGGAGCTGTTTTTT. Amino acid sequence: CASSVAQALDTGELFF.

With regard to this clonotype: Compared with germline, one end of the junction differs, possibly owing to a read error. The rearrangement uses TRBV20-1 and TRBJ1-4, with a possible D match to TRBD1 (5 bases). Germline CDR1 is DFQATT and CDR2 is SNEGSKA (reference sequence). CDR3 length: 13 residues. This CDR3 reads CSARGRDLGELGF. The CDR3 DNA follows: TGCAGTGCTAGAGGCAGGGACCTAGGGGAACTAGGATTT.

The V call is TRBV28, the J call TRBJ1-4; D gene uncertain. Germline loops: CDR1 MDHEN, CDR2 SYDVKM. The CDR3 runs 13 residues. The V and J ends lost 3 bases and 8 bases respectively, with 10 bases between them. CDR3 DNA sequence: TGTGCCAGCAGTTTTGGAGTGGGGGAAAAACTGTTTTTT. It encodes CASSFGVGEKLFF.

This clonotype was counted between two and nine times. The rearrangement uses TRBV7-9 and TRBJ2-1; 10 bases line up with TRBD2. The CDR3 sequence is 16 residues long. Germline V gene sequence: CDR1 SEHNR, CDR2 FQNEAQ (reference sequence). V shed 4 bases, J shed 6 bases, and the junction held 9 bases outside the gene matches. The CDR3 DNA follows: TGTGCCAGCAGCTCACCTCTAGCGGGAGCCTCCAATGAGCAGTTCTTC. Translated, it gives CASSSPLAGASNEQFF.

The table lists this clonotype with a few counts. The CDR3 spells CASTSTGGSNTGELFF. DNA for the CDR3: TGCGCCAGCACCTCGACAGGGGGATCGAACACCGGGGAGCTGTTTTTT. The chain joins TRBV5-1 to TRBJ2-2; 9 positions match TRBD1. Germline V gene lookup returns CDR1 SGHRS and CDR2 YFSETQ. This CDR3 has 16 residues. V lost 6 bases to trimming and J lost 0 bases; unmatched junction nucleotides: 6. Based on the CDR3 plus reference TRBV5-1 and TRBJ2-2, the full variable domain is KAGVTQTPRYLIKTRGQQVTLSCSPISGHRSVSWYQQTPGQGLQFLFEYFSETQRNKGNFPGRFSGRQFSNSRSEMNVSTLELGDSALYLCASTSTGGSNTGELFFGEGSRLTVL.

The chain recombines TRBV18 with TRBJ1-2, with 10 bases identical to TRBD1. The junction had 4 bases not matched to a gene; V was cut back by 5 bases and J by 4 bases. Germline CDR1 is KGHSH and CDR2 is LQKENI. The CDR3 is 14 residues long. The CDR3 region has the DNA TGTGCCAGCTCATCAGGGACAGGGGCCTATGGCTACACCTTC. Its protein product is CASSSGTGAYGYTF.

This clonotype showed up just a few times. The chain couples TRBV7-2 to TRBJ2-3, with 7 bases identical to TRBD2. The CDR3 is made up of 18 amino acids. Germline V gives CDR1 SGHTA, CDR2 FQGNSA. Losses at the gene ends were 0 bases for V and 5 bases for J; bases not matched to a gene: 14. CDR3 protein: CASSLAFGGGSLRDTQYF. CDR3 nucleotide sequence: TGTGCCAGCAGCTTAGCGTTTGGAGGCGGGAGTTTGAGAGATACGCAGTATTTT.